This is a list of T cell receptor beta chains from one sample in a study of radiotherapy plus CTLA-4 blockade in lung cancer. Data came from immunoSEQ multiplex PCR; TCRdb stores just in-frame clones and leaves some out. Of 53,000 or so clones listed, approximately 91% are singletons. The specimen was peripheral blood, collected from a patient treated with radiotherapy plus ipilimumab. These receptors originate from a human donor with non-small cell lung cancer whose response to radiotherapy plus ipilimumab could not be evaluated. Both conserved end residues are part of each CDR3. The D gene is left open where the match is weak. A row's size may be missing; if present it is once, few, many or a size class.

NA	TRBV11-2	NA	TRBJ2-5	CASTATPHRGETQYF	TGTGCCAGCACAGCCACTCCCCACCGGGGAGAGACCCAGTACTTC
NA	TRBV9	once	TRBJ2-7	CASSVRGASGSYEQYF	TGTGCCAGCAGCGTGAGAGGAGCCTCGGGCTCCTACGAGCAGTACTTC
NA	TRBV7-2	NA	TRBJ1-1	CASSSYLEAEAFF	TGTGCCAGCAGCTCCTACCTGGAGGCTGAAGCTTTCTTT
TRBD1	TRBV27	few	TRBJ1-6	CASSRQGFNSPLHF	TGTGCCAGCAGCCGACAGGGCTTTAATTCACCCCTCCACTTT
TRBD2	TRBV5-3	once	TRBJ2-1	CARSLVAGGYNEQFF	TGTGCCAGAAGCTTGGTAGCGGGAGGCTACAATGAGCAGTTCTTC
TRBD2	TRBV6-5	NA	TRBJ2-5	CASSYSGLASETQYF	TGTGCCAGCAGTTACTCTGGACTAGCATCGGAGACCCAGTACTTC
NA	TRBV2	once	TRBJ1-2	CASRTPGGSGYTF	TGTGCCAGCAGAACCCCAGGAGGAAGTGGCTACACCTTC
TRBD2	TRBV6-5	NA	TRBJ2-5	CASSYSGLAGGETQYF	TGTGCCAGCAGTTACTCGGGACTAGCGGGGGGAGAGACCCAGTACTTC
TRBD1	TRBV19	NA	TRBJ2-7	CASSPGQGAYEQYF	TGTGCCAGTAGTCCCGGACAGGGGGCATACGAGCAGTACTTC
TRBD2	TRBV30	NA	TRBJ2-1	CAWRPGTSGRAIKFF	TGTGCCTGGAGACCCGGGACTAGCGGGAGGGCCATTAAGTTCTTC
NA	TRBV28	NA	TRBJ2-7	CASDRSDSYEQYF	TGTGCCAGTGACAGGAGTGACTCCTACGAGCAGTACTTC
TRBD2	TRBV27	NA	TRBJ2-2	CASKELAGGGTGELFF	TGTGCCAGCAAAGAACTAGCGGGAGGGGGTACCGGGGAGCTGTTTTTT
NA	TRBV2	NA	TRBJ2-7	CASRDRRTISSSYEQYF	TGTGCCAGCAGAGACAGGAGAACTATATCAAGCTCCTACGAGCAGTACTTC
TRBD1	TRBV6-1	NA	TRBJ2-7	CASSDPGQVTYEQYF	TGTGCCAGCAGTGACCCGGGACAGGTAACCTACGAGCAGTACTTC
TRBD2	TRBV11-2	once	TRBJ2-7	CASRQGGTSGTQQYF	TGTGCCAGCAGGCAGGGGGGGACTAGCGGGACTCAACAGTACTTC
NA	TRBV28	NA	TRBJ1-5	CASSWGLRGNQPQHF	TGTGCCAGCAGCTGGGGACTCCGAGGCAATCAGCCCCAGCATTTT
NA	TRBV19	NA	TRBJ2-3	CASSLALSTDTQYF	TGTGCCAGTAGTTTGGCCCTTAGCACAGATACGCAGTATTTT
NA	TRBV6-5	once	TRBJ1-1	CASSNTRGAFF	TGTGCCAGCAGTAACACACGGGGAGCTTTCTTT
NA	TRBV4-3	medium-sized	TRBJ2-1	CASSQGQGWANEQFF	TGCGCCAGCAGCCAAGGCCAGGGATGGGCCAATGAGCAGTTCTTC
NA	TRBV27	NA	TRBJ2-2	CASRGGWNTGELFF	TGTGCCAGTAGGGGGGGGTGGAACACCGGGGAGCTGTTTTTT
TRBD2	TRBV5-1	few	TRBJ2-5	CASSAGTSGRGEETQYF	TGCGCCAGCAGCGCAGGGACTAGCGGTAGGGGAGAAGAGACCCAGTACTTC
TRBD2	TRBV7-2	NA	TRBJ2-2	CASSLRRTREPGELFF	TGTGCCAGCAGCTTAAGGAGGACTAGAGAGCCCGGGGAGCTGTTTTTT
NA	TRBV28	once	TRBJ1-2	CASSLLPYGYTF	TGTGCCAGCAGTTTGCTACCCTATGGCTACACCTTC
NA	TRBV4-1	NA	TRBJ2-7	CASSSPGRESSYEQYF	TGCGCCAGCAGCTCCCCGGGTCGGGAGAGTTCCTACGAGCAGTACTTC
NA	TRBV5-5	NA	TRBJ1-1	CASSFLPENTEAFF	TGTGCCAGCAGCTTTCTACCCGAGAACACTGAAGCTTTCTTT
TRBD2	TRBV6-5	NA	TRBJ2-5	CASSYMREPPTEQYF	TGTGCCAGCAGTTATATGCGGGAGCCCCCTACGGAGCAGTACTTC
TRBD1	TRBV28	NA	TRBJ2-3	CALSGQGFDTQYF	TGTGCCCTTTCGGGACAGGGTTTCGATACGCAGTATTTT
NA	TRBV2	NA	TRBJ2-3	CASSDGRWTDTQYF	TGTGCCAGCAGTGACGGGAGATGGACAGATACGCAGTATTTT
TRBD1	TRBV7-9	NA	TRBJ1-2	CASSRETRGSGGYTF	TGTGCCAGCAGCCGAGAAACCAGGGGGTCGGGTGGCTACACCTTC
NA	TRBV23-1	NA	TRBJ1-2	CASSQRTAYGYTF	TGCGCCAGCAGTCAACGGACAGCCTATGGCTACACCTTC
TRBD1	TRBV5-1	NA	TRBJ1-3	CASSQQGASGNTIYF	TGCGCCAGCAGCCAACAGGGGGCCTCTGGAAACACCATATATTTT
NA	TRBV4-3	NA	TRBJ1-2	CASSQDRAGANYGYTF	TGCGCCAGCAGCCAAGATCGGGCAGGGGCCAACTATGGCTACACCTTC
NA	TRBV7-2	NA	TRBJ2-7	CASSLTSTYEQYF	TGTGCCAGCAGCTTAACTTCGACCTACGAGCAGTACTTC
NA	TRBV7-2	NA	TRBJ1-2	CASSPEGGRSYGYTF	TGTGCCAGCAGCCCGGAGGGGGGGCGCAGCTATGGCTACACCTTC
TRBD1	TRBV5-5	NA	TRBJ1-2	CASSSDRGRHGYTF	TGTGCCAGCAGCTCGGACAGGGGGCGACATGGCTACACCTTC
TRBD2	TRBV6-5	NA	TRBJ2-3	CASSKGLTTDTQYF	TGTGCCAGCAGTAAGGGACTAACCACAGATACGCAGTATTTT
TRBD1	TRBV5-6	NA	TRBJ2-2	CASSLMQGVHTGELFF	TGTGCCAGCAGCTTAATGCAGGGGGTTCACACCGGGGAGCTGTTTTTT
TRBD1	TRBV7-9	NA	TRBJ1-2	CASRSQGVDGYTF	TGTGCCAGCAGGTCACAGGGGGTGGATGGCTACACCTTC
TRBD2	TRBV7-2	NA	TRBJ2-1	CASSLGSRLASYNEQFF	TGTGCCAGCAGCTTAGGATCGAGACTAGCGAGTTACAATGAGCAGTTCTTC
NA	TRBV27	once	TRBJ1-2	CASSLQGDYGYTF	TGTGCCAGCAGTCTACAGGGAGACTATGGCTACACCTTC
TRBD2	TRBV28	NA	TRBJ2-7	CASSLRSSGGVLGEQYF	TGTGCCAGCAGTTTAAGGTCTAGCGGGGGTGTTCTCGGCGAGCAGTACTTC
TRBD1	TRBV2	NA	TRBJ2-5	CASSRLTGKETQYF	TGTGCCAGCAGTAGACTGACAGGGAAAGAGACCCAGTACTTC
TRBD2	TRBV7-2	NA	TRBJ2-3	CASSSYPSGGRTDTQYF	TGTGCCAGCAGCTCCTATCCCAGCGGGGGACGCACAGATACGCAGTATTTT
TRBD1	TRBV5-4	NA	TRBJ2-6	CASTQGSTGGANVLTF	TGTGCCAGCACCCAGGGGTCGACAGGGGGGGCCAACGTCCTGACTTTC
NA	TRBV6-6	NA	TRBJ1-4	CASSYRGGDEKLFF	TGTGCCAGCAGTTACCGGGGGGGGGATGAAAAACTGTTTTTT
TRBD2	TRBV15	few	TRBJ2-1	CATSRVGGSSSYNEQFF	TGTGCCACCAGCAGAGTCGGGGGGTCATCTTCCTACAATGAGCAGTTCTTC
NA	TRBV18	NA	TRBJ2-5	CASSSLSEETQYF	TGTGCCAGCTCATCTCTGTCTGAGGAGACCCAGTACTTC
NA	TRBV14	NA	TRBJ2-7	CASSQEGISSYEQYF	TGTGCCAGCAGCCAGGAGGGAATTAGTTCCTACGAGCAGTACTTC
NA	TRBV28	NA	TRBJ2-3	CASGVDSHDSIDTQYF	TGTGCCAGCGGAGTTGACAGCCACGATTCCATAGATACGCAGTATTTT
TRBD1	TRBV7-8	NA	TRBJ1-1	CASSLARGRDTEAFF	TGTGCCAGCAGCTTAGCTAGGGGGCGGGACACTGAAGCTTTCTTT
NA	TRBV9	NA	TRBJ2-7	CASSVAMDSPYEQYF	TGTGCCAGCAGCGTAGCTATGGACAGCCCCTACGAGCAGTACTTC
NA	TRBV6-6	NA	TRBJ2-4	CASRGDNIQYF	TGTGCCAGCAGGGGCGACAACATTCAGTACTTC
NA	TRBV18	NA	TRBJ1-1	CASSLSDGSTEAFF	TGTGCCAGCTCACTCTCGGACGGGAGCACTGAAGCTTTCTTT
TRBD1	TRBV7-2	NA	TRBJ2-2	CASSSGTVRTGELFF	TGTGCCAGCAGCTCCGGGACAGTCAGGACCGGGGAGCTGTTTTTT
NA	TRBV5-1	NA	TRBJ1-4	CASSYGEGPEKLFF	TGCGCCAGCAGCTATGGGGAGGGCCCGGAAAAACTGTTTTTT